What follows are 7 T cell receptor beta chains derived from one specimen sequenced in a study of T cell responses to AZD1222 COVID-19 vaccine. Profiled with immunoSEQ multiplex PCR; TCRdb holds only in-frame clones, not every one. The profile shows more than 100,000 clones, 90% of them singletons. The material was peripheral blood, obtained on day 0 of AZD1222 vaccination. The receptors derive from an adult in good health.

The chain combines TRBV5-4 with TRBJ2-1; D not certain. The CDR3 spans 12 residues. The germline V and J ends were trimmed by 2 bases and 6 bases, with 6 bases remaining between them. Germline values: CDR1 SGHNT, CDR2 YYREEE (reference sequence). The CDR3 nucleotides read TGTGCCAGCAGCTTTTCCCCCAATGAGCAGTTCTTC. Protein product: CASSFSPNEQFF.

J is TRBJ2-2 and V is TRBV10-3, with unresolved D. The CDR3 is 15 residues long. Looked up from germline, CDR1 is ENHRY and CDR2 is SYGVKD. V was shortened by 3 bases and J by 1 base, with 9 bases between the two germline ends. The chain's CDR3 is CAISDESRNTGELFF. The CDR3 DNA reads TGTGCCATCAGTGATGAAAGCCGGAACACCGGGGAGCTGTTTTTT.

The V gene is TRBV19, the J gene TRBJ2-7; possibly TRBD2 for D (5 bases). CDR1 and CDR2 from the germline V gene are LNHDA and SQIVND (reference sequence). V was trimmed by 4 bases and J by 3 bases, leaving 16 bases between them. The CDR3 loop spans 15 amino acids. As DNA, the CDR3 is TGTGCCAGTAGTAGTCGCGGGCGCGAGATCTACGAGCAGTACTTC. This encodes CASSSRGREIYEQYF.

J is TRBJ2-7 and V is TRBV7-9; a weak D match, TRBD1 (6 bases). CDR3 length: 12 amino acids. Deletions cut 6 bases from V and 5 bases from J, with 11 bases between. CDR1 is SEHNR, CDR2 FQNEAQ, per germline (reference sequence). The CDR3 coding sequence is TGTGCCAGCAGTACAGGGCTCCACGAGCAGTACTTC. Amino acids: CASSTGLHEQYF. The full variable domain, rest sourced from reference TRBV7-9 and TRBJ2-7, is DTGVSQNPRHKITKRGQNVTFRCDPISEHNRLYWYRQTLGQGPEFLTYFQNEAQLEKSRLLSDRFSAERPKGSFSTLEIQRTEQGDSAMYLCASSTGLHEQYFGPGTRLTVT.

The gene calls are TRBV3-1 (or the pseudogene TRBV3-2) and TRBJ1-1; 8 bases fit TRBD1. Germline loops: CDR1 LGHDT, CDR2 YNNKEL (reference sequence). The CDR3 runs 17 residues. After removal of 5 bases from V and 0 bases from J, the junction contained 11 bases not matched to a gene. The CDR3 loop reads CASSIHTTGALNTEAFF. The CDR3 bases are TGTGCCAGCAGCATACACACGACAGGGGCCCTGAACACTGAAGCTTTCTTT.

The chain combines TRBV29-1 with TRBJ2-5; a weak D match, TRBD2 (6 bases). Germline loops: CDR1 SQVTM, CDR2 ANQGSEA. Trimming cost V 4 bases and J 4 bases, with 16 bases left between them. The CDR3 covers 14 residues. CDR3 nucleotides: TGCAGCGTTGTTGGCGGGGTGCCCGGAGAGACCCAGTACTTC. The encoded protein is CSVVGGVPGETQYF.

The chain combines TRBV3-1 (or the pseudogene TRBV3-2) with TRBJ2-2; TRBD1 matches 8 bases. CDR1 and CDR2 from the germline V gene are LGHDT and YNNKEL (reference sequence). The CDR3 sequence is 14 residues long. The junction had 4 bases not matched to a gene; V was cut back by 6 bases and J by 4 bases. CDR3 sequence (DNA): TGTGCCAGCAGACAGGGGGAGATCACCGGGGAGCTGTTTTTT. This encodes CASRQGEITGELFF.